This is a list of T cell receptor beta chains from one sample in a study of blood T cell repertoires in COVID-19. The data were produced by immunoSEQ multiplex PCR, yet TCRdb's version contains in-frame clones alone and is incomplete. Here the sample spans some 220,000 clones, more than 75% being singletons. Sequenced material: peripheral blood. The receptors shown here come from a human donor in a cohort sampled during active COVID-19. Each CDR3 is given with its conserved first and last residue. The order of the fields is D gene, J gene, clone size, V gene, CDR3 protein, CDR3 DNA. The D gene is left open where the match is weak. Clone size is given for some rows only: seen once, a few or many times, or a class if the clone is expanded.

>.|TRBJ2-7|.|TRBV28
CASSLPQRGPYF
TGTGCCAGCAGTTTACCCCAGAGAGGGCCGTACTTC
>.|TRBJ1-1|.|TRBV2
CASSEGGGTNTEAFF
TGTGCCAGCAGTGAAGGGGGAGGGACGAACACTGAAGCTTTCTTT
>.|TRBJ1-1|.|TRBV3-1/TRBV3-2
CASSLLGQNTEAFF
TGTGCCAGCAGCCTCCTAGGACAGAACACTGAAGCTTTCTTT
>TRBD2|TRBJ2-3|.|TRBV6-5
CASIPTSRTDTQYF
TGTGCCAGCATTCCGACTAGCCGTACAGATACGCAGTATTTT
>.|TRBJ1-2|.|TRBV24-1
CATSAPGDGYTF
TGTGCCACCAGTGCCCCCGGAGATGGCTACACCTTC
>TRBD2|TRBJ2-5|many|TRBV19
CASSWGFSGEIQETQYF
TGTGCCAGTAGTTGGGGATTTAGCGGGGAGATACAAGAGACCCAGTACTTC
>TRBD1|TRBJ2-5|few|TRBV4-2
CASSRRDRVQQETQYF
TGTGCCAGCAGCCGCAGAGACAGGGTCCAACAAGAGACCCAGTACTTC
>.|TRBJ1-4|.|TRBV5-4
CASSVDRAPNEKLFF
TGTGCCAGCAGCGTGGACAGAGCACCCAATGAAAAACTGTTTTTT
>.|TRBJ1-1|few|TRBV4-2
CASSPLGGGAGRSTEAFF
TGTGCCAGCAGCCCCCTTGGGGGGGGTGCCGGTAGGAGCACTGAAGCTTTCTTT
>TRBD2|TRBJ2-7|.|TRBV9
CASSVASGETYEQYF
TGTGCCAGCAGCGTAGCTAGCGGGGAAACCTACGAGCAGTACTTC
>.|TRBJ1-5|.|TRBV5-5
CASSLGPGLEPQHF
TGTGCCAGCAGTCTTGGCCCAGGGTTGGAGCCCCAGCATTTT
>TRBD2|TRBJ2-5|.|TRBV9
CASSSPLAGSQETQYF
TGTGCCAGCAGCTCCCCGCTAGCGGGGTCTCAAGAGACCCAGTACTTC
>.|TRBJ1-1|.|TRBV18
CASSPFWGAEAFF
TGTGCCAGCTCACCTTTCTGGGGGGCTGAAGCTTTCTTT
>TRBD1|TRBJ2-1|.|TRBV5-4
CASSLDGTASYNEQFF
TGTGCCAGCAGCCTTGACGGGACAGCATCCTACAATGAGCAGTTCTTC
>TRBD1|TRBJ2-7|.|TRBV7-8
CASSLYRDRGEDEQYF
TGTGCCAGCAGCTTGTACCGGGACAGGGGGGAGGACGAGCAGTACTTC
>.|TRBJ1-4|.|TRBV19
CASSTASSTGEKLFF
TGTGCCAGTAGTACAGCTTCGTCAACGGGTGAAAAACTGTTTTTT
>.|TRBJ2-2|.|TRBV6-1
CASSEVTGLSTGELFF
TGTGCCAGCAGTGAAGTGACGGGACTTTCGACCGGGGAGCTGTTTTTT
>TRBD1|TRBJ1-1|.|TRBV7-8
CASSPRQGRTEAFF
TGTGCCAGCAGCCCGAGACAGGGGCGGACTGAAGCTTTCTTT
>TRBD1|TRBJ2-7|.|TRBV14
CASRPTGQGRYEQYF
TGTGCCAGCAGGCCGACGGGACAGGGAAGATACGAGCAGTACTTC
>TRBD2|TRBJ2-1|.|TRBV7-2
CASSPGLAEGNEQFF
TGTGCCAGCAGTCCTGGACTAGCGGAGGGAAATGAGCAGTTCTTC
>TRBD1|TRBJ2-7|.|TRBV24-1
CASEQGNGYEQYF
TGTGCCTCGGAACAGGGGAATGGTTACGAGCAGTACTTC
>TRBD2|TRBJ2-1|.|TRBV7-3
CASSSLAGGPRNEQFF
TGTGCCAGCAGCTCCCTAGCGGGGGGGCCGCGGAATGAGCAGTTCTTC
>.|TRBJ1-5|few|TRBV11-2
CASSFGGSQPQHF
TGTGCCAGCAGCTTCGGAGGCAGTCAGCCCCAGCATTTT
>TRBD1|TRBJ1-1|.|TRBV5-1
CASSEDRGTTEAFF
TGCGCCAGCAGTGAGGACAGGGGCACCACTGAAGCTTTCTTT
>TRBD2|TRBJ2-6|few|TRBV6-2/TRBV6-3
CASSYPLGGGPGANVLTF
TGTGCCAGCAGTTACCCGCTCGGGGGGGGCCCTGGGGCCAACGTCCTGACTTTC
>.|TRBJ2-3|.|TRBV19
CASSTTRGSTDTQYF
TGTGCCAGTAGTACCACTAGGGGGTCCACAGATACGCAGTATTTT
>.|TRBJ2-5|.|TRBV18
CASSPLPTGSQETQYF
TGTGCCAGCTCACCCCTACCGACAGGCTCCCAAGAGACCCAGTACTTC
>.|TRBJ2-1|.|TRBV19
CASSRSSGPEQFF
TGTGCCAGTAGCAGGTCCTCTGGCCCCGAGCAGTTCTTC
>.|TRBJ2-3|.|TRBV9
CASSPGERVTDTQYF
TGTGCCAGCAGCCCAGGGGAACGGGTCACAGATACGCAGTATTTT
>.|TRBJ2-3|.|TRBV24-1
CATSDPGHSSTDTQYF
TGTGCCACCAGTGACCCAGGGCATTCTAGCACAGATACGCAGTATTTT
>.|TRBJ1-2|.|TRBV6-2/TRBV6-3
CASSYLSWGGHGYTF
TGTGCCAGCAGTTATTTGTCATGGGGAGGACACGGCTACACCTTC
>.|TRBJ1-3|.|TRBV4-1
CASSQNQGYSGNTIYF
TGCGCCAGCAGCCAAAACCAGGGTTACTCTGGAAACACCATATATTTT
>TRBD1|TRBJ1-5|.|TRBV7-7
CASSPWQGAGQPQHF
TGTGCTAGCAGCCCCTGGCAGGGGGCCGGTCAGCCCCAGCATTTT
>TRBD2|TRBJ2-5|.|TRBV28
CASSFIGTKETQYF
TGTGCCAGCAGTTTCATCGGGACTAAAGAGACCCAGTACTTC
>TRBD1|TRBJ1-5|.|TRBV19
CASTHGTGGRYSNQPQHF
TGTGCCAGTACTCATGGGACAGGGGGCCGATATAGCAATCAGCCCCAGCATTTT
>.|TRBJ2-7|.|TRBV7-6
CASSLGGGPFYEQYF
TGTGCCAGCAGCTTAGGGGGAGGCCCCTTTTACGAGCAGTACTTC
>.|TRBJ1-2|few|TRBV29-1
CSVEPAGVEGGYTF
TGCAGCGTTGAACCCGCAGGGGTTGAAGGAGGCTACACCTTC